This T cell receptor (beta chain) stems from a study of regulatory T cells in long-lasting Graves disease. The TCR beta library used iRepertoire HTBI primers with Arm-PCR amplification of CDR3. TCRdb fed the multiplex PCR reads into MiXCR, producing one record per CDR3 protein. Of 500,000 or so distinct CDR3 sequences listed, roughly 16% are singletons. The time point is: newly diagnosed GD, antithyroid drugs for less than 3 months. PBMC-derived RNA was used for the TCR library. This same sample was also part of a study on T cells in Graves' hyperthyroidism and ophthalmopathy. Per that study: Onset of ophthalmopathy came a median 6.5 months after the model predicted it.

The sequence derives from a woman in her forties or fifties with Graves disease. The source was peripheral blood mononuclear cells (PBMCs), collected at new diagnosis, from a patient treated with antithyroid drugs.

For the CDR3, the DNA is TGTGCCAGCAGTTTAACGACGGGGTTTGCCACCGGGGAGCTGTTTTTT. It encodes CASSLTTGFATGELFF. This sequence joins TRBV28 and TRBJ2-2, with TRBD2 as a possible D gene (5 bases). The CDR3 is 16 residues long. Trimming took 2 bases from V and 4 from J, leaving 14 bases between them. The V gene's germline CDR1 is MDHEN and CDR2 SYDVKM.